This T cell receptor beta chain was captured by sequencing in a study of cytomegalovirus exposure and HLA in healthy donors. Sequencing used immunoSEQ multiplex PCR; TCRdb keeps in-frame clones, though not all of them. The repertoire holds a few hundred thousand clones, 80% to 85% seen once, with 11% to 15% in the top ten. The CDR3 sequence is 14 residues long. V was trimmed by 5 bases and J by 7 bases, leaving 17 bases between them. Germline assignment: CDR1 MDHEN and CDR2 SYDVKM. The validation cohort, a group of 100 to 150 subjects, included the donors and was separate from the approximately 650-subject first cohort. This clone was observed a handful of times.

This receptor was obtained from a woman aged 25-40 years in good health and CMV-seropositive. The chain carries TRBV28 and TRBJ1-2; D not resolved. Sequenced sample: PBMCs. The CDR3 spells CASSLLPRLGGYTF. The CDR3 region has the DNA TGTGCCAGCAGTCTCCTTCCTAGGTTGGGTGGCTACACCTTC.